This is a list of T cell receptor beta chains from one sample in a study of neoadjuvant anti-PD-1 for oral cavity cancer. Assay used: immunoSEQ multiplex PCR; TCRdb lists only in-frame clones, some missing. The data contain fewer than 15,000 clones, about four fifths of them singletons. The sequencing here drew on PBMCs, taken after nivolumab (anti-PD-1) treatment. The receptors shown here come from a person between 40 and 80 years old with oral cavity squamous cell carcinoma. The CDR3 runs from the conserved cysteine through the conserved F or W. Fields, in order: D gene, J gene, clone size, V gene, CDR3 protein, CDR3 DNA. D genes are given only for firm matches. Rows may omit the clone size; those that give it use once, few, many or a size class.

- | TRBJ2-3 | medium-sized | TRBV30 | CAWSVNGRAGGGDTQYF | TGTGCCTGGAGTGTAAACGGGAGAGCTGGGGGTGGAGATACGCAGTATTTT
- | TRBJ1-1 | - | TRBV6-6 | CASTLLGTEAFF | TGTGCCAGCACCTTGCTGGGCACTGAAGCTTTCTTT
- | TRBJ2-1 | - | TRBV4-1 | CASSQAGTHYNEQFF | TGCGCCAGCAGCCAAGCCGGGACTCATTACAATGAGCAGTTCTTC
- | TRBJ2-1 | - | TRBV19 | CASENRYNEQFF | TGTGCCAGTGAGAATCGCTACAATGAGCAGTTCTTC
- | TRBJ2-1 | - | TRBV2 | CASSEEWQNEQFF | TGTGCCAGCAGTGAAGAATGGCAAAATGAGCAGTTCTTC
- | TRBJ2-1 | - | TRBV7-8 | CASSLRAGHSGNEQFF | TGTGCCAGCAGCTTACGGGCAGGGCATTCAGGCAATGAGCAGTTCTTC
- | TRBJ2-3 | - | TRBV6-6 | CASSYSRGTDTQYF | TGTGCCAGCAGTTACTCGAGGGGGACAGATACGCAGTATTTT
- | TRBJ1-4 | - | TRBV28 | CASSFFTEKLFF | TGTGCCAGCAGTTTTTTCACTGAAAAACTGTTTTTT
TRBD1 | TRBJ2-7 | - | TRBV10-2 | CASSESNRGIYEQYF | TGCGCCAGCAGTGAGTCGAACAGGGGGATCTACGAGCAGTACTTC
TRBD1 | TRBJ1-1 | once | TRBV6-5 | CASSQIQGSTEAFF | TGTGCCAGCAGCCAAATACAGGGGAGCACTGAAGCTTTCTTT
- | TRBJ2-1 | once | TRBV9 | CASSVGQSSYNEQFF | TGTGCCAGCAGCGTAGGGCAGAGCTCCTACAATGAGCAGTTCTTC
- | TRBJ2-6 | - | TRBV19 | CATRHLSGANVLTF | TGTGCCACCCGACACCTCTCTGGGGCCAACGTCCTGACTTTC
TRBD2 | TRBJ2-2 | - | TRBV6-1 | CASSGLAGPPGELFF | TGTGCCAGCAGTGGGTTAGCGGGACCCCCCGGGGAGCTGTTTTTT
- | TRBJ2-3 | - | TRBV25-1 | CASSESRASTDTQYF | TGTGCCAGCAGTGAATCCCGAGCCAGCACAGATACGCAGTATTTT
- | TRBJ1-1 | - | TRBV7-2 | CASSQGNNAEAFF | TGTGCCAGCAGCCAGGGAAATAACGCTGAAGCTTTCTTT
- | TRBJ1-1 | once | TRBV6-1 | CASSVSQNTEAFF | TGTGCCAGCAGTGTGTCACAGAACACTGAAGCTTTCTTT